Listed below are T cell receptor beta chains from one sample, sequenced in a study of identical twins. MiXCR, run by TCRdb on the 5' RACE reads, gives a single entry per CDR3 protein. The sample lists around 510,000 distinct CDR3 sequences, 13% to 15% occurring once. The same sample was also studied in work on yellow fever vaccine responses in identical twins.

Sequencing used CD4+ T cells sorted from blood. The receptors shown here come from a young woman in good health. Both conserved end residues are part of each CDR3. The D gene is left open where the match is weak. Clone size is stated in some rows and not others, as once, few, many or a class when expanded.

V,size,J,D,DNA,CDR3
TRBV20-1,-,TRBJ1-1,-,TGCAGTGCTAGGCGTTGGGTCACTGAAGCTTTCTTT,CSARRWVTEAFF
TRBV2,many,TRBJ2-1,TRBD2,TGTGCCAGCAGTGGGCGGGGGGGCCTCAGCGAGCAGTTCTTC,CASSGRGGLSEQFF
TRBV10-3,-,TRBJ2-3,-,TGTGCCACCCGAACGGTCACATCAGATACGCAGTATTTT,CATRTVTSDTQYF
TRBV6-5,few,TRBJ2-7,-,TGTGCCAGCAGTTACTCGGGTAGGGGCTCCGAGCAGTACTTC,CASSYSGRGSEQYF
TRBV28,few,TRBJ2-6,-,TGTGCCAGCAGTGGAACTGGGGCCAACGTCCTGACTTTC,CASSGTGANVLTF
TRBV20-1,few,TRBJ2-3,-,TGCAGTGCTAGGATTACAGGGACAGATACGCAGTATTTT,CSARITGTDTQYF
TRBV14,few,TRBJ1-2,-,TGTGCCAGCAGCCAGGCCGGGACACGCTATGGCTACACCTTC,CASSQAGTRYGYTF
TRBV10-3,few,TRBJ2-5,TRBD2,TGTGCCATCAGTGAGGGCCCGACTAGCTCTCACCCCCAAGAGACCCAGTACTTC,CAISEGPTSSHPQETQYF
TRBV21-1,many,TRBJ2-7,-,TGTGCCAGCAGCAACCGGACAGGGTGGGAGCAGTACTTC,CASSNRTGWEQYF
TRBV12-3/TRBV12-4,few,TRBJ2-1,TRBD2,TGTGCCAGCAGTTCTCTAGCGGGGGGGCGAAATGAGCAGTTCTTC,CASSSLAGGRNEQFF
TRBV12-3/TRBV12-4,-,TRBJ2-2,-,TGTGCCAGCAGTTTACTCTGGGGGATAGCGGGGGAGCTGTTTTTT,CASSLLWGIAGELFF
TRBV11-2,-,TRBJ1-5,-,TGTGCCAGCAGCTTAGGTCGGGTAGGAGAAGGCAATCAGCCCCAGCATTTT,CASSLGRVGEGNQPQHF
TRBV7-9,few,TRBJ2-7,-,TGTGCCAGCAGCATAGGACAGACTGAGCAGTACTTC,CASSIGQTEQYF
TRBV23-1,-,TRBJ2-2,TRBD1,TGCGCCAGCAGTCAAACCGACAGGGTGGTGGACCCCCGGACCGGGGAGCTGTTTTTT,CASSQTDRVVDPRTGELFF
TRBV3-1,-,TRBJ2-2,-,TGTGCCAGCAGCCTTTCCGTCACCGGGGAGCTGTTTTTT,CASSLSVTGELFF
TRBV20-1,-,TRBJ2-1,TRBD2,TGCAGTGCTAGAGCCGGGACTAGCGGGACCGGAGAGCAGTTCTTC,CSARAGTSGTGEQFF
TRBV20-1,-,TRBJ1-4,-,TGCAGTGCTAGAGAAAGCCCGAATGAAAAACTGTTTTTT,CSARESPNEKLFF
TRBV3-1,-,TRBJ2-7,-,TGTGCCAGCAGCCACGAGGCGGCGGGAAGTCGAGAGCAGTACTTC,CASSHEAAGSREQYF
TRBV4-2,-,TRBJ2-1,-,TGTGCCAGCAGCCAAGAAGGTTACAGGGATCGGTACAATGAGCAGTTCTTC,CASSQEGYRDRYNEQFF
TRBV7-6,-,TRBJ2-7,TRBD1,TGTGCCAGCAGCCCTCGAACAGGGGTCGACGAGCAGTACTTC,CASSPRTGVDEQYF
TRBV3-1,-,TRBJ2-4,-,TGTGCCAGCAGCCACGAATGGGGAAACATTCAGTACTTC,CASSHEWGNIQYF
TRBV29-1,-,TRBJ1-1,TRBD1,TGCAGCGTGCGCACAGGGGGAGGCACTGAAGCTTTCTTT,CSVRTGGGTEAFF
TRBV12-3/TRBV12-4,many,TRBJ2-1,-,TGTGCCAGCAGTTCGACCACAGAACGATCCTACAATGAGCAGTTCTTC,CASSSTTERSYNEQFF
TRBV6-2/TRBV6-3,-,TRBJ1-1,-,TGTGCCAGCAGTTACTTCCCAGGGAACACTGAAGCTTTCTTT,CASSYFPGNTEAFF
TRBV5-1,many,TRBJ1-1,-,TGCGCCAGCAGGGTCCGCAGGAACACTGAAGCTTTCTTT,CASRVRRNTEAFF
TRBV27,-,TRBJ2-7,TRBD2,TGTGCCACCAAGCAAACTAGCGGGACCTACGAGCAGTACTTC,CATKQTSGTYEQYF
TRBV6-2/TRBV6-3,few,TRBJ2-7,TRBD2,TGTGCCAGCAAACCTAGCGGCCCCTACGAGCAGTACTTC,CASKPSGPYEQYF
TRBV24-1,-,TRBJ2-2,-,TGTGCCACCAGTGATTTCGACCCAGGGACGAACACCGGGGAGCTGTTTTTT,CATSDFDPGTNTGELFF
TRBV20-1,-,TRBJ2-5,-,TGCAGTGCTATAGGCAGCCAAGAGACCCAGTACTTC,CSAIGSQETQYF
TRBV5-1,-,TRBJ2-2,TRBD1,TGCGCCAGCAGCACACAGGGGGCACACCCGAACACCGGGGAGCTGTTTTTT,CASSTQGAHPNTGELFF
TRBV18,few,TRBJ1-4,-,TGTGCCAGCTCACCATCGGGTCTGGATGAAAAACTGTTTTTT,CASSPSGLDEKLFF
TRBV6-1,-,TRBJ2-7,-,TGTGCCAGCAGTGTGGGCAGGACCTACGAGCAGTACTTC,CASSVGRTYEQYF
TRBV20-1,few,TRBJ1-1,-,TGCAGTGCTAGTAGAGGGAACACTGAAGCTTTCTTT,CSASRGNTEAFF
TRBV6-2/TRBV6-3,many,TRBJ2-1,-,TGTGCCAGCATTGGAGCCGGGCAGGCTTACAATGAGCAGTTCTTC,CASIGAGQAYNEQFF
TRBV14,-,TRBJ2-1,-,TGTGCCAGCAGCCAATATACACTCAATGAGCAGTTCTTC,CASSQYTLNEQFF
TRBV3-1,-,TRBJ1-2,TRBD1,TGTGCCAGCAGCCTTTATACAGGGGGCAGCTATGGCTACACCTTC,CASSLYTGGSYGYTF
TRBV6-1,many,TRBJ1-6,-,TGTGCCAGCAGAGCAACAGGGTTAGGTTCACCCCTCCACTTT,CASRATGLGSPLHF
TRBV12-3/TRBV12-4,-,TRBJ1-3,TRBD1,TGTGCCAGCAGTTTCGACAGGGTGGACGGAAACACCATATATTTT,CASSFDRVDGNTIYF
TRBV7-2,few,TRBJ2-1,-,TGTGCCAGCAGCTTAGTTCACAATGAGCAGTTCTTC,CASSLVHNEQFF
TRBV20-1,few,TRBJ2-1,-,TGCAGTTGGGTTGGGGGAGACAATGAGCAGTTCTTC,CSWVGGDNEQFF
TRBV7-3,few,TRBJ2-7,-,TGTGCCAGCAGCTTCATCGGGGAGCGGCGGTACGAGCAGTACTTC,CASSFIGERRYEQYF
TRBV6-1,few,TRBJ2-2,-,TGTGCCAGCAGACCTAGGGAGAACACCGGGGAGCTGTTTTTT,CASRPRENTGELFF
TRBV10-2,-,TRBJ2-3,-,TGCGCCAGCAGTGAGATTAGCGAGACAGATACGCAGTATTTT,CASSEISETDTQYF
TRBV7-8,-,TRBJ2-2,TRBD2,TGTGCCAGCAGCCCACCCCCCGGGACTAGCGGGAGAGTTAACACCGGGGAGCTGTTTTTT,CASSPPPGTSGRVNTGELFF
TRBV12-3/TRBV12-4,few,TRBJ2-7,TRBD2,TGTGCCAGCAGTTTGGGGGGGGGAGCAACGGCCTACGAGCAGTACTTC,CASSLGGGATAYEQYF
TRBV20-1,-,TRBJ2-5,-,TGCAGTGCTGGGGTCGATCTGGGGACCCAGTACTTC,CSAGVDLGTQYF
TRBV7-9,few,TRBJ2-3,-,TGTGCCAGCAGCTTAGCGACTTCAGCTGATACGCAGTATTTT,CASSLATSADTQYF
TRBV4-2,-,TRBJ1-1,-,TGTGCCAGCAGCCGCCGACTTCAGACAGGCCCCTCATCTCGTCGGGACCTTGAAGCTTTCTTT,CASSRRLQTGPSSRRDLEAFF
TRBV11-2,-,TRBJ2-7,TRBD2,TGTGCCAGCAGCTTAGAGCGCTTGGGGCTAGCGGGGATCTACGAGCAGTACTTC,CASSLERLGLAGIYEQYF
TRBV12-3/TRBV12-4,few,TRBJ2-5,-,TGTGCCAGCAGTACCAAGCCACAAGAGACCCAGTACTTC,CASSTKPQETQYF